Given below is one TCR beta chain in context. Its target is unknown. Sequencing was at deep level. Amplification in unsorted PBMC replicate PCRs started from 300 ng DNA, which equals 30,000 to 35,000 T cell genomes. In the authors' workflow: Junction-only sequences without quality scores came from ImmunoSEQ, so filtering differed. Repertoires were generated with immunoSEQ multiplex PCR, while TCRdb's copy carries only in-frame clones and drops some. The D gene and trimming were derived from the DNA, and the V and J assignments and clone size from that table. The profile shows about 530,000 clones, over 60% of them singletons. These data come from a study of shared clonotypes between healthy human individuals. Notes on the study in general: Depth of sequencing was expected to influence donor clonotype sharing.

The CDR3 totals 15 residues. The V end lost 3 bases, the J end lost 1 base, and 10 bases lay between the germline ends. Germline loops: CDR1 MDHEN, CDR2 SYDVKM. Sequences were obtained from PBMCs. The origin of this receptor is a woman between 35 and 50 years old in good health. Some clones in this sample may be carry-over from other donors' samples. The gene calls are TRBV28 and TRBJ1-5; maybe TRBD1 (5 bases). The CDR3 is CASSFRGGSNQPQHF. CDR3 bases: TGTGCCAGCAGTTTTCGGGGGGGAAGCAATCAGCCCCAGCATTTT. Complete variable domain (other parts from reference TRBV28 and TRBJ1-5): DVKVTQSSRYLVKRTGEKVFLECVQDMDHENMFWYRQDPGLGLRLIYFSYDVKMKEKGDIPEGYSVSREKKERFSLILESASTNQTSMYLCASSFRGGSNQPQHFGDGTRLSIL.